Shown below are 20 T cell receptor beta chains from a single sample sequenced in a study of identical twins. Each CDR3 protein is one row after TCRdb ran MiXCR on the 5' RACE reads. Here the sample spans 690,000 or so distinct CDR3 sequences, around 6.1% being singletons. The sequencing sample was made of naive T cells sorted from blood. These receptors originate from a young man in good health.

This rearrangement joins TRBV28 to TRBJ1-2; 7 bases fit TRBD1. The J segment lost 6 bases and the V segment lost 2 bases, leaving 3 bases of the junction unmatched. CDR1 and CDR2 (germline): MDHEN, SYDVKM. This CDR3 contains 13 residues. The CDR3 is CASSLQGGDGYTF. In nucleotides, the CDR3 is TGTGCCAGCAGTTTACAGGGGGGCGATGGCTACACCTTC.

This clonotype was detected ten times or more. The chain recombines TRBV5-1 with TRBJ2-1, with 10 nucleotides matching TRBD1. Trimming removed 3 bases from V and 6 bases from J; junction bases left unmatched: 3. Germline assignment: CDR1 SGHRS and CDR2 YFSETQ. This CDR3 has 14 amino acids. CDR3 in DNA: TGCGCCAGCAGCTCGGGACAGGGGAGCAATGAGCAGTTCTTC. The encoded protein is CASSSGQGSNEQFF.

This clonotype showed up many times. This chain connects TRBV6-1 to TRBJ2-3, with D maybe TRBD1 (6 bases). V lost 3 bases, J lost 3 bases, and 10 bases lay in between. In germline, CDR1 is MNHNS, CDR2 SASEGT. The CDR3 spans 14 residues. The CDR3 nucleotides read TGTGCCAGCAGTGATACACAGGGAACAGATACGCAGTATTTT. Encoded protein: CASSDTQGTDTQYF.

This clonotype was observed at least ten times. J is TRBJ1-2 and V is TRBV7-9; no clear D gene. The CDR3 contains 11 residues. The V end lost 1 base, the J end lost 7 bases, and 4 bases lay between the germline ends. The V gene's germline CDR1 is SEHNR and CDR2 FQNEAQ (reference sequence). The CDR3, as DNA: TGTGCCAGCAGCTTAGGTTCTGGCTACACCTTC. Translated: CASSLGSGYTF.

This clonotype was seen ten or more times. The chain links TRBV12-3 or TRBV12-4 to TRBJ2-1, with 7 bases lining up with TRBD1. After removal of 6 bases from V and 2 bases from J, the junction contained 7 bases not matched to a gene. The CDR3 loop spans 15 amino acids. The CDR3 DNA is TGTGCCAGCAGCCGAGGGACAGCCACCTACAATGAGCAGTTCTTC. It is translated as CASSRGTATYNEQFF.

V is TRBV5-1 and J is TRBJ2-2, with 7 bases matching TRBD2. The CDR3 is 15 residues long. Germline V gene lookup returns CDR1 SGHRS and CDR2 YFSETQ. The junction had 7 bases not matched to a gene; V was cut back by 4 bases and J by 4 bases. CDR3 region: CASSKGGTTTGELFF. The CDR3 DNA reads as TGCGCCAGCAGCAAAGGCGGGACTACCACCGGGGAGCTGTTTTTT.

This clonotype came up many times. The gene calls are TRBV25-1 and TRBJ2-2; weak D call: TRBD2 (5 bases). Trimming left V 11 bases short and J 1 base short, with 20 bases between. The germline gives CDR1 MGHDK, CDR2 SYGVNS. CDR3 length equals 16 residues. The CDR3 protein is CAVSSARGRNTGELFF. DNA for the CDR3: TGTGCCGTCTCCTCGGCCCGGGGAAGGAACACCGGGGAGCTGTTTTTT.

This clonotype was seen many times. The chain combines TRBV10-3 with TRBJ2-1; D may be TRBD2 (6 bases). Germline V CDR1 and CDR2: ENHRY, SYGVKD. This CDR3 spans 16 amino acids. V lost 4 bases and J 0 bases, leaving 13 bases between the germline ends. Written as DNA, the CDR3 is TGTGCCATCAGTGTGGTTAGCGGAAGCTCCTACAATGAGCAGTTCTTC. It specifies CAISVVSGSSYNEQFF.

This clonotype was seen more than once but under ten times. The chain links TRBV7-9 to TRBJ2-1; 7 bases match TRBD1. The CDR3 is made up of 16 amino acids. Per the germline V gene, CDR1 is SEHNR and CDR2 is FQNEAQ (reference sequence). After removal of 5 bases from V and 7 bases from J, the junction contained 14 bases not matched to a gene. CDR3: CASSPKTGMSWNEQFF. The CDR3 DNA reads TGTGCCAGCAGCCCCAAGACAGGGATGTCTTGGAATGAGCAGTTCTTC.

This rearrangement joins TRBV5-1 to TRBJ2-5; the match to TRBD2 covers 13 bases. The CDR3 is made up of 16 amino acids. V shed 1 base and J 5 bases; nucleotides not matched to a gene: 5. Germline V gene sequence: CDR1 SGHRS, CDR2 YFSETQ. CDR3 nucleotide sequence: TGCGCCAGCAGCTTGACTAGCGGGAGGGTCGGGGAGACCCAGTACTTC. Amino acids: CASSLTSGRVGETQYF. The complete variable domain, with remaining parts taken from reference TRBV5-1 and TRBJ2-5, reads KAGVTQTPRYLIKTRGQQVTLSCSPISGHRSVSWYQQTPGQGLQFLFEYFSETQRNKGNFPGRFSGRQFSNSRSEMNVSTLELGDSALYLCASSLTSGRVGETQYFGPGTRLLVL.

This clonotype came up a few times. The genes are TRBV20-1 and TRBJ2-1; 12 bases match TRBD2. V was pared by 0 bases and J by 9 bases, with 9 bases of the junction left unmatched. From germline, CDR1 is DFQATT and CDR2 SNEGSKA (reference sequence). The CDR3 consists of 16 residues. The CDR3 region is CSARDTSGRSGGEQFF. DNA for the CDR3: TGCAGTGCTAGAGATACTAGCGGGAGGTCCGGGGGTGAGCAGTTCTTC.

This clonotype was observed a few times. CDR3 amino acids: CASSARRDEQFF. CDR3 in DNA: TGTGCCAGCAGCGCGAGACGGGATGAGCAGTTCTTC. The V and J genes are TRBV7-9 and TRBJ2-1; no clear D. Germline values: CDR1 SEHNR, CDR2 FQNEAQ (reference sequence). The CDR3 contains 12 residues. V lost 5 bases to trimming and J lost 8 bases, with 10 bases between them.

This chain uses TRBV27 with TRBJ2-1, with 7 bases fitting TRBD2. This CDR3 is 15 amino acids long. V gave up 3 bases and J gave up 9 bases; unmatched junction bases: 11. Germline V lookup: CDR1 MNHEY, CDR2 SMNVEV (reference sequence). The CDR3 sequence is CASSFAGGRGIEQFF. The CDR3 DNA reads TGTGCCAGCAGTTTCGCGGGCGGGAGAGGAATTGAGCAGTTCTTC.

This clonotype was detected a few times. The chain employs TRBV6-5 and TRBJ1-5, with 8 bases matching TRBD1. CDR3 size: 15 residues. The V and J ends lost 2 bases and 5 bases, in that order; junction bases with no gene match: 5. Germline CDR1 MNHEY, CDR2 SVGAGI. The CDR3 is CASSYAGGRDQPQHF. Here the CDR3 DNA reads TGTGCCAGCAGTTACGCAGGGGGCCGAGATCAGCCCCAGCATTTT.

The chain is built from TRBV6-1 and TRBJ2-5; no clear D gene. In germline, CDR1 is MNHNS, CDR2 SASEGT. The CDR3 is made up of 12 amino acids. V was shortened by 7 bases and J by 1 base, with 7 bases between the two germline ends. The CDR3 sequence: CASKHTQETQYF. CDR3 DNA: TGTGCCAGCAAGCACACCCAAGAGACCCAGTACTTC.

As concerns this clonotype: The conserved phenylalanine or tryptophan normally closing the CDR3 is absent here, so this likely arose from a read error. This sequence joins TRBV27 and TRBJ2-7, with D tentatively TRBD1 (5 bases). V was pared by 3 bases and J by 3 bases, with 12 bases between. This CDR3 has 14 residues. Germline CDR1 MNHEY, CDR2 SMNVEV (reference sequence). The chain's CDR3 is CASSFKGVSYEQYL. The CDR3 coding sequence is TGTGCCAGCAGTTTTAAAGGGGTCAGCTACGAGCAGTACTTG.

The table lists this clonotype with many counts. V is TRBV6-6 and J is TRBJ2-7; no definite D call. The CDR3 sequence is 13 residues long. Germline CDR1 MNHNY, CDR2 SVGAGI (reference sequence). Trimming pared 0 bases from V and 4 bases from J, leaving 7 bases between. The CDR3 bases are TGTGCCAGCAGTTACTCAAGGAGTTACGAGCAGTACGTC. This encodes CASSYSRSYEQYV.

This clonotype appeared a few times. The chain links TRBV9 to TRBJ2-2; 7 bases are a match to TRBD2. After removal of 3 bases from V and 5 bases from J, the junction contained 10 bases not matched to a gene. This CDR3 spans 16 amino acids. Germline CDR1 is SGDLS and CDR2 is YYNGEE. The CDR3, as DNA: TGTGCCAGCAGCGCGGGCGGGAGTTCGGTTACCGGGGAGCTGTTTTTT. Protein product: CASSAGGSSVTGELFF.

This chain connects TRBV6-2 or TRBV6-3 to TRBJ1-4; D is uncertain. CDR1 is MNHEY and CDR2 is SVGEGT in the germline V gene. The CDR3 has 14 amino acids. Trimming took off 5 bases at V and 0 bases at J, with 7 bases between the two ends. This CDR3 reads CASSRRPTNEKLFF. CDR3 in DNA: TGTGCCAGCAGTCGCAGACCAACTAATGAAAAACTGTTTTTT.

This clonotype was recorded many times. The chain joins TRBV5-1 to TRBJ1-2; TRBD1 is a possible D gene (5 bases). This CDR3 is 13 amino acids long. V was clipped by 0 bases and J by 6 bases, with 9 bases between them. CDR1 is SGHRS and CDR2 is YFSETQ in the germline V gene. In nucleotides, the CDR3 is TGCGCCAGCAGCTTGGCAGGGAGCCATGGCTACACCTTC. It encodes CASSLAGSHGYTF.